These 18 T cell receptor beta chains were all obtained from the same sample, sequenced in a study of human T cells and chemical hapten exposure. Using its own MiXCR run on the RACE reads, TCRdb lists one record per CDR3 protein. The profile shows tens of thousands of distinct CDR3 sequences, 3% to 4% of them singletons. The sample's time point: patch test 2, 6 weeks after DPC sensitization. This sample's treatment: therapeutic diphenylcyclopropenone sensitization with weekly scalp DPC. This material consisted of whole blood, taken in connection with sensitization to the hapten diphenylcyclopropenone (DPC). Receptor source: a man aged 40-49 years with alopecia areata. Some clones in this sample may be carry-over from other donors' samples.

In this sample, this clonotype turned up many times. V gene TRBV12-3 or TRBV12-4 combines with J gene TRBJ1-1, with D maybe TRBD1 (5 bases). Trimming pared 1 base from V and 1 base from J, leaving 7 bases between. CDR3 length equals 14 residues. CDR3 loop: CASSLGQRNTEAFF. The CDR3, as DNA: TGTGCCAGCAGTTTAGGACAGAGGAACACTGAAGCTTTCTTT.

This clonotype has at least ten counts. The CDR3 loop reads CATSMDNYNEQFF. The CDR3 nucleotides read TGTGCCACCAGTATGGACAACTACAATGAGCAGTTCTTC. The V gene is TRBV24-1, the J gene TRBJ2-1; maybe TRBD1 (5 bases). The V end lost 6 bases, the J end lost 3 bases, and 8 bases lay between the germline ends. Per germline, CDR1 KGHDR and CDR2 SFDVKD. CDR3 length: 13 amino acids.

There are many counts of this clonotype. This chain joins TRBV12-3 or TRBV12-4 and TRBJ1-5; D is unclear. V shed 0 bases and J shed 6 bases, with 6 bases lying between them. This CDR3 spans 13 amino acids. CDR3 sequence: CASSLAEFQPQHF. For the CDR3, the DNA is TGTGCCAGCAGTTTAGCCGAGTTTCAGCCCCAGCATTTT.

This clonotype showed up many times. This sequence joins TRBV18 and TRBJ2-3; 8 nucleotides align to TRBD2. The CDR3 is 15 residues long. CDR1 and CDR2 (germline): KGHSH, LQKENI. Trimming took 6 bases from V and 5 from J; bases not matched to a gene: 10. The CDR3 bases are TGTGCCAGCTCGGACTACGGGACTAGTAGAGATACGCAGTATTTT. Translation: CASSDYGTSRDTQYF.

This clonotype qualifies as medium-sized. J is TRBJ2-1 and V is TRBV28; 9 bases are shared with TRBD1. V lost 7 bases and J lost 4; bases outside the gene matches: 14. The CDR3 spans 17 residues. Looked up from germline, CDR1 is MDHEN and CDR2 is SYDVKM. CDR3 coding DNA: TGTGCCAGCACCTGGCGCGGGGGACAGGGCCTTTACAATGAGCAGTTCTTC. Translated: CASTWRGGQGLYNEQFF.

This clonotype was seen ten or more times. The chain combines TRBV6-5 with TRBJ2-3; the match to TRBD2 covers 9 bases. CDR3 size: 20 residues. V shed 0 bases, J shed 0 bases, and the junction held 13 bases outside the gene matches. Germline values: CDR1 MNHEY, CDR2 SVGAGI. In DNA, the CDR3 is TGTGCCAGCAGTTACTCTCCCGGGCTAGCGGGACACCCTAGCACAGATACGCAGTATTTT. Residues: CASSYSPGLAGHPSTDTQYF.

The chain is built from TRBV5-6 and TRBJ1-2, with 7 bases lining up with TRBD1. This CDR3 is 15 amino acids long. V shed 4 bases, J shed 7 bases, and the junction held 13 bases outside the gene matches. Germline V gene lookup returns CDR1 SGHDT and CDR2 YYEEEE. The CDR3 DNA sequence: TGTGCCAGCAGCCTGATAGGACAGGCCGGGGGTGGCTACACCTTC. This encodes CASSLIGQAGGGYTF.

The chain combines TRBV3-1 with TRBJ1-5; no reliable D call. V lost 2 bases and J lost 3, with 8 bases in between. The germline CDR1 and CDR2 sequences are LGHDT and YNNKEL (reference sequence). This CDR3 is 14 amino acids long. The DNA for the CDR3 is TGTGCCAGCAGCCAAACAGCTTACAATCAGCCCCAGCATTTT. It encodes CASSQTAYNQPQHF.

The table lists this clonotype with many counts. The chain couples TRBV10-3 to TRBJ2-1; D remains unclear. Per germline, CDR1 ENHRY and CDR2 SYGVKD. This CDR3 spans 13 amino acids. The germline V and J ends were trimmed by 4 bases and 0 bases, with 4 bases remaining between them. Written as DNA, the CDR3 is TGTGCCATCAGTGCTTACTCCTACAATGAGCAGTTCTTC. Its translation: CAISAYSYNEQFF.

This clonotype was counted ten times or more. The chain recombines TRBV2 with TRBJ1-5; 7 bases map to TRBD1. Germline CDR1 is SNHLY and CDR2 is FYNNEI. J gave up 2 bases and V 4 bases, and 5 bases lay outside the gene matches. The CDR3 runs 15 residues. For the CDR3, the DNA is TGTGCCAGCAGTGGACAGGGTGGCGGCAATCAGCCCCAGCATTTT. Its translation: CASSGQGGGNQPQHF.

At least ten counts were recorded for this clonotype. This chain joins TRBV5-6 and TRBJ2-7; D gene unclear. The V end was cut by 1 base, the J end by 3 bases, with 8 bases between. The CDR3 covers 13 residues. Germline CDR1 SGHDT, CDR2 YYEEEE. The DNA for the CDR3 is TGTGCCAGCAGCTTGTTAGGGCGCTACGAGCAGTACTTC. Translating it yields CASSLLGRYEQYF.

This clonotype was counted at least ten times. The junction does not match germline at one end; this may be a read error. The V gene is TRBV4-2, the J gene TRBJ1-1, with a possible D match to TRBD1 (5 bases). Germline values: CDR1 LGHNA, CDR2 YNFKEQ. The CDR3 contains 15 residues. The CDR3 region is CASSPGQGVKTEAFF. CDR3 coding DNA: TGTGCCAGCAGCCCCGGCCAGGGAGTGAAAACTGAAGCTTTCTTT.

This clonotype was seen repeatedly, ten times or more. The chain carries TRBV14 and TRBJ2-4; TRBD1 matches 7 bases. CDR1 is SGHDN and CDR2 is FVKESK in the germline V gene. The ends lost 0 bases at V and 2 bases at J; junction bases unmatched: 10. The CDR3 consists of 18 residues. The CDR3 reads CASSQDLRAGGTKNIQYF. CDR3 coding DNA: TGTGCCAGCAGCCAAGATCTTAGGGCAGGGGGAACCAAAAACATTCAGTACTTC.

This clonotype was seen ten or more times. The chain is built from TRBV5-1 and TRBJ2-7; TRBD1 or TRBD2 may be the D gene (5 bases each). V was cut by 4 bases and J by 4 bases, with 9 bases left in between. Germline V gene sequence: CDR1 SGHRS, CDR2 YFSETQ. The CDR3 is 12 amino acids. The CDR3 bases are TGCGCCAGCAGCGGGGACGGTTACGAGCAGTACTTC. This codes for CASSGDGYEQYF.

This clonotype was picked up many times. The chain recombines TRBV28 with TRBJ2-5, with TRBD1 identical over 9 bases. Germline lookup yields CDR1 MDHEN and CDR2 SYDVKM. J lost 5 bases, V lost 3 bases, and 10 bases had no gene match. The CDR3 is made up of 16 amino acids. The DNA for the CDR3 is TGTGCCAGCAGTTTTTCGCCGGGACAGGGTGTTGAGACCCAGTACTTC. It encodes CASSFSPGQGVETQYF. The full variable domain, in which reference TRBV28 and TRBJ2-5 provide the parts outside the CDR3, is DVKVTQSSRYLVKRTGEKVFLECVQDMDHENMFWYRQDPGLGLRLIYFSYDVKMKEKGDIPEGYSVSREKKERFSLILESASTNQTSMYLCASSFSPGQGVETQYFGPGTRLLVL.

This clonotype appeared many times. The rearrangement uses TRBV24-1 and TRBJ2-1; 7 nucleotides align to TRBD1. Per germline, CDR1 KGHDR and CDR2 SFDVKD. CDR3 length: 16 amino acids. V gave up 1 base and J gave up 2 bases; unmatched junction bases: 4. The CDR3 spells CATSDFGQGAYNEQFF. CDR3 sequence (DNA): TGTGCCACCAGTGATTTCGGTCAGGGGGCCTACAATGAGCAGTTCTTC.

This clonotype was counted ten times or more. The V gene is TRBV7-9, the J gene TRBJ2-2, with unresolved D. Trimming took off 5 bases at V and 0 bases at J, with 7 bases between the two ends. The CDR3 extends over 14 amino acids. The germline gives CDR1 SEHNR, CDR2 FQNEAQ (reference sequence). The CDR3 loop reads CASSPPPNTGELFF. As DNA, the CDR3 is TGTGCCAGCAGCCCCCCACCGAACACCGGGGAGCTGTTTTTT.

The chain uses TRBV7-2 and TRBJ2-2, with 7 bases identical to TRBD1. Germline V gene data show CDR1 as SGHTA and CDR2 as FQGNSA. V was pared by 0 bases and J by 6 bases, with 4 bases of the junction left unmatched. The length of the CDR3 is 15 residues. CDR3 region: CASSLAGTESGELFF. In nucleotides, the CDR3 is TGTGCCAGCAGCTTAGCGGGGACAGAGTCCGGGGAGCTGTTTTTT.